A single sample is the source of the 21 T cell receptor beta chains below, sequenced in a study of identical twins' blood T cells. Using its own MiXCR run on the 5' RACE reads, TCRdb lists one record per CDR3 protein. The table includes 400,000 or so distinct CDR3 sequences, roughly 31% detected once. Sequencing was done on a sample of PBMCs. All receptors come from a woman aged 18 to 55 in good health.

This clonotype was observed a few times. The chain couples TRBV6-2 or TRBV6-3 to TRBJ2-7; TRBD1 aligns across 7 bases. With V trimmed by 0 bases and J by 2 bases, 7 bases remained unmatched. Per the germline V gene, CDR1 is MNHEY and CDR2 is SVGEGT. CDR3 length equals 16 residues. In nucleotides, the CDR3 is TGTGCCAGCAGTTACTCAACCCGGGACAGACCCTACGAGCAGTACTTC. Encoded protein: CASSYSTRDRPYEQYF.

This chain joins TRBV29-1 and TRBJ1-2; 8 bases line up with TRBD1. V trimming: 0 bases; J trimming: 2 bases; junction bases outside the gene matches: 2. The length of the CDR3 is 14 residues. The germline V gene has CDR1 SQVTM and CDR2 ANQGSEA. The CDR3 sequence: CSVEDRGRNYGYTF. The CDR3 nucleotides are TGCAGCGTTGAAGACAGGGGGCGGAACTATGGCTACACCTTC.

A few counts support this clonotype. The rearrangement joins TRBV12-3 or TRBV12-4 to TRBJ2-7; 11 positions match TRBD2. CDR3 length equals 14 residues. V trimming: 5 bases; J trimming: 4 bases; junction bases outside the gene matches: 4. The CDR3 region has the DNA TGTGCCAGCAGTCCGACTAGCGGGAAATACGAGCAGTACTTC. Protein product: CASSPTSGKYEQYF.

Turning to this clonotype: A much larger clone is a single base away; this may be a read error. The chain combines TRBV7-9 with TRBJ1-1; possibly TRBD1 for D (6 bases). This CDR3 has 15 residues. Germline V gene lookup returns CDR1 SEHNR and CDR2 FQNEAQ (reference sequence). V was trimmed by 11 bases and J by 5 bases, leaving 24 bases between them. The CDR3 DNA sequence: TGTGCCGGCACCCTATTGATACAGGGAGGGACTGAAGCTTTCTTT. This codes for CAGTLLIQGGTEAFF.

CDR3 DNA sequence: TGTGCCAGCAGTCCTTTCCGTAACACTGAAGCTTTCTTT. Its translation: CASSPFRNTEAFF. The V call is TRBV27, the J call TRBJ1-1; D call uncertain. CDR3 length: 13 amino acids. Germline CDR1 and CDR2: MNHEY and SMNVEV (reference sequence). The V end lost 5 bases, the J end lost 2 bases, and 9 bases lay between the germline ends.

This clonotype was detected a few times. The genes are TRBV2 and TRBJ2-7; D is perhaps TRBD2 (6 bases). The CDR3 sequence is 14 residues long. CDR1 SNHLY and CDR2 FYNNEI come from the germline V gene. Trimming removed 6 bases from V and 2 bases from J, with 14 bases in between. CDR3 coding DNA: TGTGCCAGCAGCTTACACGGAGGGCCCTACGAGCAGTACTTC. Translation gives CASSLHGGPYEQYF. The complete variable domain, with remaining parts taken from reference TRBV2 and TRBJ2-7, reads EPEVTQTPSHQVTQMGQEVILRCVPISNHLYFYWYRQILGQKVEFLVSFYNNEISEKSEIFDDQFSVERPDGSNFTLKIRSTKLEDSAMYFCASSLHGGPYEQYFGPGTRLTVT.

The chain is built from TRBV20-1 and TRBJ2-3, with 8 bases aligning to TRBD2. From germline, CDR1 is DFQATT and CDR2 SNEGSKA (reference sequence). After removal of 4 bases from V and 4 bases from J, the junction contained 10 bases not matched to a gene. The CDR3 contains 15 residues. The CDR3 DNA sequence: TGCAGTGCTAATAAAGCGGGAGTGGTCGCAGATACGCAGTATTTT. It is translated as CSANKAGVVADTQYF.

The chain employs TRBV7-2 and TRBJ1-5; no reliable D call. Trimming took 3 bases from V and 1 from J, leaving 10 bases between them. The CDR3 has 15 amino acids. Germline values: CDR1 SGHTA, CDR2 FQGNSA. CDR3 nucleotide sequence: TGTGCCAGCAGCTTTTTAGTTGGAAGCAATCAGCCCCAGCATTTT. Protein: CASSFLVGSNQPQHF.

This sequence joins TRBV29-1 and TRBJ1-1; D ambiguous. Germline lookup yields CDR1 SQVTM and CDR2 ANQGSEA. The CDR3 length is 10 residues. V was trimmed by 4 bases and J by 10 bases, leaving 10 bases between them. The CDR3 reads CSVGPGRAFF. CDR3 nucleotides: TGCAGCGTTGGGCCCGGGAGAGCTTTCTTT.

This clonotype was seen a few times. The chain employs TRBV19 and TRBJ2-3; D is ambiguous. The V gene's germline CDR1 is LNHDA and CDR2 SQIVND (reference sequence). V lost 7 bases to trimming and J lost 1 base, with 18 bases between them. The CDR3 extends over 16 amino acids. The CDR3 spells CASTLTARRGTDTQYF. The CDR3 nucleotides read TGTGCCAGTACCTTGACGGCGCGAAGGGGCACAGATACGCAGTATTTT.

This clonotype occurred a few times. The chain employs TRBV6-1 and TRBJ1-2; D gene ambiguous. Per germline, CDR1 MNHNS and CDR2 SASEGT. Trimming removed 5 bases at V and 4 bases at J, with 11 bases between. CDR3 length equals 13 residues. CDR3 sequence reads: CASSSGGLYGYTF. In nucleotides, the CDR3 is TGTGCCAGCAGTTCCGGAGGCCTCTATGGCTACACCTTC.

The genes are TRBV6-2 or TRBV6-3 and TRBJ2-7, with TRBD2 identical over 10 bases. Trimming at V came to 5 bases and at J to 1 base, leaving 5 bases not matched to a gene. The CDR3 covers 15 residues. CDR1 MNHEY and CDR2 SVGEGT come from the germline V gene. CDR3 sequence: CASSHGLAVSYEQYF. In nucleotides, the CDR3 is TGTGCCAGCAGTCACGGACTAGCGGTTTCCTACGAGCAGTACTTC.

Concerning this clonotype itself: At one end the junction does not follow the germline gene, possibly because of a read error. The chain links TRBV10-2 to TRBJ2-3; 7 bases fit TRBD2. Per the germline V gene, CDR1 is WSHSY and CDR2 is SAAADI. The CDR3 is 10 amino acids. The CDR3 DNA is TGCGTCAGCGGGGTAGATACGCAGTATTTT. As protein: CVSGVDTQYF.

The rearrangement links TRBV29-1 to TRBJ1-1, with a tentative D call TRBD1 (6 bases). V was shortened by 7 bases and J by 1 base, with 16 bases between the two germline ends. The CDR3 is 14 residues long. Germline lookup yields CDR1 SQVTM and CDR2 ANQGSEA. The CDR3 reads CSATGAGPNTEAFF. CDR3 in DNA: TGCAGCGCCACGGGGGCAGGGCCGAACACTGAAGCTTTCTTT. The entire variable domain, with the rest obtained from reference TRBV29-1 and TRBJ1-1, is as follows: SAVISQKPSRDICQRGTSLTIQCQVDSQVTMMFWYRQQPGQSLTLIATANQGSEATYESGFVIDKFPISRPNLTFSTLTVSNMSPEDSSIYLCSATGAGPNTEAFFGQGTRLTVV.

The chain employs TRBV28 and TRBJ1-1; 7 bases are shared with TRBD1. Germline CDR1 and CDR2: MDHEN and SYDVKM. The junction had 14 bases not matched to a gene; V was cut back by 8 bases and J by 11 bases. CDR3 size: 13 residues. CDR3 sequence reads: CASLPGQDTWAFF. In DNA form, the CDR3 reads TGTGCCAGCCTTCCCGGACAGGACACTTGGGCTTTCTTT.

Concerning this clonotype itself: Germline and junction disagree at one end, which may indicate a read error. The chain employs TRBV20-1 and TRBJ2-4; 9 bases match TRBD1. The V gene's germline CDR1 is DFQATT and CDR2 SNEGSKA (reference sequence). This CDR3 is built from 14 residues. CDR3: CSAMGQGTKNIRYF. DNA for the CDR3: TGCAGTGCTATGGGACAGGGAACCAAAAACATTCGGTACTTC.

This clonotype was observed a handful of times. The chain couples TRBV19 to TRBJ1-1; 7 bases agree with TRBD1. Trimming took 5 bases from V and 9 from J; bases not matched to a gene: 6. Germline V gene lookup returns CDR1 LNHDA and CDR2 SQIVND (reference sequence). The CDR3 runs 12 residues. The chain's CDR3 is CASSSPGQKAFF. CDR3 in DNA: TGTGCCAGTAGTTCCCCGGGACAGAAAGCTTTCTTT.

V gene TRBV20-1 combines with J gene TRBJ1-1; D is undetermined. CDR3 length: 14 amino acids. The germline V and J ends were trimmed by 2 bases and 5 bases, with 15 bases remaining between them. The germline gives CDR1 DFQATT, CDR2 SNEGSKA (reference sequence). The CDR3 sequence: CSARCRHFGTEAFF. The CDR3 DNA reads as TGCAGTGCTAGATGCCGACATTTCGGGACTGAAGCTTTCTTT.

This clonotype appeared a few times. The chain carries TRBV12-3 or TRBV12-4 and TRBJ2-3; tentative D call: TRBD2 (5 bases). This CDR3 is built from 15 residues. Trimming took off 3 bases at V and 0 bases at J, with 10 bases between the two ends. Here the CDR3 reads CASSFGGRSTDTQYF. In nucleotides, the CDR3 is TGTGCCAGCAGTTTCGGAGGTCGGAGCACAGATACGCAGTATTTT.

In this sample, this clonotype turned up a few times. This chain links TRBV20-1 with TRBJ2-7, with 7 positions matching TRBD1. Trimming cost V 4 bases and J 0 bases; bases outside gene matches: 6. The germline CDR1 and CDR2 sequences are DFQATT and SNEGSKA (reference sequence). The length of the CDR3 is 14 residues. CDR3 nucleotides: TGCAGTGCTACCTTCCGGGACAGCTCCTACGAGCAGTACTTC. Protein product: CSATFRDSSYEQYF.

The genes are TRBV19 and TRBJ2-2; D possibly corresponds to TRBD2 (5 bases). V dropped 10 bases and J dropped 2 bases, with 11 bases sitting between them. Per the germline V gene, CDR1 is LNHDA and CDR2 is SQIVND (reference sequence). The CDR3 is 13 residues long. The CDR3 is CATRGVNTGELFF. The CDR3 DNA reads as TGTGCCACCCGGGGTGTTAACACCGGGGAGCTGTTTTTT.